This T cell receptor beta chain stems from a study of CD8 T cells in ankylosing spondylitis (dated by TCRdb to 2015 to 2018). As for the study more broadly: To find TCR variants linked to disease, the study profiled T cell receptor beta repertoires in ankylosing spondylitis patients and healthy donors. The full study cohort was made up of 25 ankylosing spondylitis patients and roughly 100 healthy donors. Peripheral blood was sampled, and synovial fluid was additionally collected from ankylosing spondylitis patients. Study-wide findings and limitations: In peripheral blood, the disease-linked clones were found at relatively low frequencies and had a CD8+ phenotype. The disease-linked clones were reported as significantly enriched in matched synovial fluid samples from ankylosing spondylitis patients. Some of the motif variants had been reported before in the synovial fluid and blood of reactive arthritis patients, a finding that suggests common disease-initiation mechanisms. Blood from ankylosing spondylitis patients appeared to be characterized by a TCR beta motif made up of fewer than ten highly homologous amino acid variants.

Only a few counts were recorded for this clonotype. The target of this receptor is not known. No base-level quality is on record; no much larger clone is a single base apart. The sequencer was an Illumina HiSeq 2500. Quantitative 5'-RACE with molecular barcodes was used to prepare TCR beta libraries. The authors' pipeline ran thus. A new computational method, built on a probabilistic model of VDJ rearrangement, was used to identify disease-linked TCR variants. TCRdb passed the public sequencing reads through fastp at Q25 and MiXCR, retaining productive beta sequences. Each record represents a unique CDR3 protein, reported with the most common genes and DNA among its rows. In this record, the V and J calls reflect TCRdb's handling and not the investigators' own analysis. Recorded for this sample are around 220,000 distinct CDR3 sequences; approximately 20% of them occurred a single time. The top ten clones comprise about 42% of the sample.

This TCR came from a male donor with ankylosing spondylitis. The sample was blood, either unsorted or a sorted T cell fraction (not recorded which).

The DNA sequence reads TGTGCCAGCAGTTCCTTCAGGACTAGCGGGAGGGCGAACTACAATGAGCAGTTCTTC. This gives the protein CASSSFRTSGRANYNEQFF. The sequence links TRBV6-2 or TRBV6-3 to TRBJ2-1; TRBD2 agrees with 15 junctional bases. CDR1 MNHEY and CDR2 SVGEGT were looked up in the germline V gene. V is trimmed back by 4 bases and J by 3 bases, and the junction contains 10 bases that no gene match accounts for. Taken from cysteine to phenylalanine, the CDR3 has 19 residues. Only CDR3 DNA is held: 57 bases, read in frame from base 1.